These 13 T cell receptor beta chains came from one sample sequenced in a study of blood T cells in healthy people across ages. The authors ran a second PCR of about 6 to 11 cycles using a sample-barcoded 5' primer and a J-beta primer mix. A single record per CDR3 protein comes from TCRdb applying MiXCR to the 5' RACE reads. The sample holds around 1,700,000 distinct CDR3 sequences, roughly 27% seen once. Sequenced: blood. These receptors were obtained from a young woman in good health.

Concerning this clonotype: A single base separates this from a much larger clone, so it may be a read error. This sequence joins TRBV4-3 and TRBJ1-2; D unclear. The germline V gene encodes CDR1 LGHNA and CDR2 YSLEER. The CDR3 has 15 amino acids. Trimming took 0 bases from V and 7 from J, leaving 15 bases between them. CDR3 in amino acids: CASSQDHKAPSGYTF. CDR3 in DNA: TGCGCCAGCAGCCAAGATCACAAGGCACCGAGTGGCTACACCTTC.

Remarks on this clonotype: Just one base apart from a much larger clone, this may be a read error. The rearrangement links TRBV4-3 to TRBJ1-2; D is ambiguous. The CDR3 extends over 15 amino acids. The germline CDR1 and CDR2 sequences are LGHNA and YSLEER. CDR3 coding DNA: TGCGCCAGCAACCAATTCACAACACCAAACTATGGCTACACCTTC. Protein sequence: CASNQFTTPNYGYTF.

The chain uses TRBV9 and TRBJ2-1, with D unclear. CDR3 length: 15 residues. Deletions cut 6 bases from V and 2 bases from J, with 15 bases between. The germline V gene encodes CDR1 SGDLS and CDR2 YYNGEE. DNA for the CDR3: TGTGCCAGCACATTCTCTTCGGAACCCTACAATGAGCAGTTCTTC. Encoded protein: CASTFSSEPYNEQFF.

The chain couples TRBV7-2 to TRBJ2-1, with D maybe TRBD2 (6 bases). V lost 5 bases and J 8 bases, leaving 25 bases between the germline ends. The CDR3 totals 17 residues. Germline CDR1 and CDR2: SGHTA and FQGNSA. CDR3 protein: CASSPRTGTWYKDEQFF. CDR3 nucleotides: TGTGCCAGCAGCCCGAGGACGGGGACTTGGTATAAGGATGAGCAGTTCTTC.

Comments on this clonotype: The junction shows a germline mismatch at one end, possibly a read error. This chain links TRBV2 with TRBJ2-3; D might be TRBD2 (5 bases). The CDR3 is 16 residues long. From germline, CDR1 is SNHLY and CDR2 FYNNEI. This CDR3 reads CASSEFPSSSIDTQYF. For the CDR3, the DNA is TGTGCCAGCAGTGAATTTCCGAGTTCTAGCATAGATACGCAGTATTTT.

The J gene is TRBJ1-1, the V gene TRBV5-1; D is uncertain. The germline V gene encodes CDR1 SGHRS and CDR2 YFSETQ. The CDR3 is 12 residues long. The germline V and J ends were trimmed by 2 bases and 6 bases, with 8 bases remaining between them. The CDR3 region is CASSLGISEAFF. The CDR3 nucleotides are TGCGCCAGCAGCTTAGGGATTTCTGAAGCTTTCTTT.

This clonotype was counted between two and nine times. The gene calls are TRBV20-1 and TRBJ2-7; D is perhaps TRBD1 (7 bases). Germline V gives CDR1 DFQATT, CDR2 SNEGSKA (reference sequence). The CDR3 is made up of 12 amino acids. The ends were cut back, 6 bases at V and 4 bases at J, with 13 bases in the middle. This CDR3 is CSANRGGYEQYF. In nucleotides, the CDR3 is TGCAGTGCGAACAGGGGAGGTTACGAGCAGTACTTC.

This clonotype was counted at least ten times. The genes are TRBV7-6 and TRBJ1-6; D not certain. This CDR3 has 16 amino acids. CDR1 and CDR2 from the germline V gene are SGHVS and FNYEAQ. Trimming stripped 1 base from V and 7 bases from J, with 14 bases between. CDR3 residues: CASSLVSGESNSPLHF. The CDR3 bases are TGTGCCAGCAGCTTAGTTTCGGGAGAATCGAATTCACCCCTCCACTTT.

CDR3 sequence reads: CASIRQGGLAEPEQFF. DNA for the CDR3: TGTGCCAGCATAAGACAGGGGGGACTAGCGGAACCTGAGCAGTTCTTC. The chain joins TRBV12-3 or TRBV12-4 to TRBJ2-1; 11 positions agree with TRBD2. Losses at the gene ends were 7 bases for V and 9 bases for J; bases not matched to a gene: 14. The CDR3 consists of 16 residues.

At least ten counts were recorded for this clonotype. V usage is TRBV29-1 and J usage is TRBJ2-7, with D unclear. V dropped 5 bases and J dropped 7 bases, with 18 bases sitting between them. Germline V gene data show CDR1 as SQVTM and CDR2 as ANQGSEA. The length of the CDR3 is 13 residues. Here the CDR3 reads CSVLRQDLREQYF. As DNA, the CDR3 is TGCAGCGTTCTAAGGCAGGACCTACGGGAGCAGTACTTC.

V and J are TRBV5-6 and TRBJ2-4, with D perhaps TRBD2 (5 bases). The DNA end favors TRBJ2-7, so the J call may be wrong. The CDR3 covers 15 residues. Germline CDR1 reads SGHDT; CDR2 reads YYEEEE. CDR3 DNA: TGTGCCAGCAGCCTGAGGGATCCCGGCAGCTACGAGCAGTACTTC. This codes for CASSLRDPGSYEQYF.

The V and J genes are TRBV9 and TRBJ1-1; unclear D gene. This CDR3 region has 13 residues. Trimming took off 3 bases at V and 2 bases at J, with 8 bases between the two ends. Germline CDR1 and CDR2: SGDLS and YYNGEE. For the CDR3, the DNA is TGTGCCAGCAGCGCCCCTTATAACACTGAAGCTTTCTTT. Translating it yields CASSAPYNTEAFF.

This clonotype occurred many times. The rearrangement joins TRBV6-6 to TRBJ1-2; D is uncertain. This CDR3 has 12 amino acids. CDR1 is MNHNY, CDR2 SVGAGI, per germline (reference sequence). Trimming stripped 6 bases from V and 5 bases from J, with 10 bases between. CDR3 sequence (DNA): TGTGCCAGCAGAAACAATTTATATGGCTACACCTTC. Its protein product is CASRNNLYGYTF.